Listed below are T cell receptor beta chains from one sample, sequenced in a study of vaccination and CD4 T cells after COVID-19. Using its own MiXCR run on the PCR reads, TCRdb lists one record per CDR3 protein. Here the sample spans thousands of distinct CDR3 sequences, around 45% being singletons. Their target antigens are unknown. Sequences were obtained from CD4+ T cells from blood, cultured in vitro. The receptors were sampled from a human donor who had recovered from COVID-19. The conserved cysteine and the conserved F or W are not part of the CDR3 here. Fields, in order: V gene, J gene, clone size, CDR3 protein. Clone sizes are given selectively: once, few, many, or a class where the clone is expanded.

v_gene: TRBV7-9
j_gene: TRBJ2-1
abundance: .
CDR3aa: ASSRPSGQQF

v_gene: TRBV7-2
j_gene: TRBJ2-4
abundance: .
CDR3aa: ASSLEGILAGENIQY

v_gene: TRBV25-1
j_gene: TRBJ2-5
abundance: .
CDR3aa: ASSDKYGLEGGSGETQY

v_gene: TRBV2
j_gene: TRBJ2-7
abundance: .
CDR3aa: ASSVDSFSYEQY

v_gene: TRBV5-4
j_gene: TRBJ2-5
abundance: few
CDR3aa: ASSRDTVETQY

v_gene: TRBV11-2
j_gene: TRBJ2-5
abundance: few
CDR3aa: ASSLVTGRETQY

v_gene: TRBV15
j_gene: TRBJ1-2
abundance: medium-sized
CDR3aa: ATSNRRQGGGYT

v_gene: TRBV24-1
j_gene: TRBJ2-3
abundance: .
CDR3aa: ATSETGQGTDTQY

v_gene: TRBV10-3
j_gene: TRBJ1-5
abundance: few
CDR3aa: AISVDGYSNQPQH

v_gene: TRBV6-1
j_gene: TRBJ2-7
abundance: once
CDR3aa: ASSFQGGRYEQY

v_gene: TRBV30
j_gene: TRBJ2-3
abundance: .
CDR3aa: AWRLAGGPRTQY

v_gene: TRBV6-5
j_gene: TRBJ2-7
abundance: .
CDR3aa: ASSYGRESDEQY

v_gene: TRBV2
j_gene: TRBJ2-7
abundance: .
CDR3aa: ASMGISGTYEQY

v_gene: TRBV7-9
j_gene: TRBJ2-3
abundance: few
CDR3aa: ASSYGLAEADTQY

v_gene: TRBV6-5
j_gene: TRBJ2-1
abundance: .
CDR3aa: ASSSASGGVNEQF

v_gene: TRBV19
j_gene: TRBJ1-2
abundance: few
CDR3aa: ASIQDGMVGYT

v_gene: TRBV7-3
j_gene: TRBJ1-1
abundance: .
CDR3aa: ASSRGLDTEAF

v_gene: TRBV6-1
j_gene: TRBJ2-7
abundance: .
CDR3aa: ASSLGGRQY

v_gene: TRBV20-1
j_gene: TRBJ2-5
abundance: .
CDR3aa: SARDISGRGETQY

v_gene: TRBV5-1
j_gene: TRBJ1-2
abundance: .
CDR3aa: ASSLVDSAHGYT

v_gene: TRBV12-3/TRBV12-4
j_gene: TRBJ2-7
abundance: .
CDR3aa: ASSYLWAGGTYEQY

v_gene: TRBV7-2
j_gene: TRBJ1-6
abundance: .
CDR3aa: ASSPHSNSPLH

v_gene: TRBV7-9
j_gene: TRBJ2-7
abundance: .
CDR3aa: ASSPRGPYEQY

v_gene: TRBV27
j_gene: TRBJ2-7
abundance: .
CDR3aa: ASSPYGQGKWRQY

v_gene: TRBV11-2
j_gene: TRBJ1-5
abundance: few
CDR3aa: ASSLEGQPQH

v_gene: TRBV20-1
j_gene: TRBJ2-7
abundance: once
CDR3aa: SARPGGRLSYEQY

v_gene: TRBV5-1
j_gene: TRBJ2-3
abundance: .
CDR3aa: ASSLSKDTQY

v_gene: TRBV6-2/TRBV6-3
j_gene: TRBJ2-1
abundance: .
CDR3aa: ASRPRGGRGGNNEQF

v_gene: TRBV20-1
j_gene: TRBJ2-7
abundance: .
CDR3aa: SAIGGYEQY

v_gene: TRBV24-1
j_gene: TRBJ2-5
abundance: .
CDR3aa: ATSDLWVETQY

v_gene: TRBV7-3
j_gene: TRBJ1-1
abundance: few
CDR3aa: ASTPSRGRDEAF

v_gene: TRBV2
j_gene: TRBJ2-3
abundance: .
CDR3aa: ASGNRDYTQY

v_gene: TRBV7-6
j_gene: TRBJ2-5
abundance: .
CDR3aa: ASSPRAGRPGETQY

v_gene: TRBV5-1
j_gene: TRBJ2-3
abundance: few
CDR3aa: ASSSEGFGTQY

v_gene: TRBV20-1
j_gene: TRBJ1-1
abundance: few
CDR3aa: SARSLLNTEAF

v_gene: TRBV5-1
j_gene: TRBJ2-1
abundance: .
CDR3aa: ASSLVAGGYNEQF

v_gene: TRBV19
j_gene: TRBJ2-5
abundance: few
CDR3aa: ASSIRLTSEETQY

v_gene: TRBV12-3/TRBV12-4
j_gene: TRBJ2-5
abundance: .
CDR3aa: ASSAGVKTGAGTQY

v_gene: TRBV19
j_gene: TRBJ1-1
abundance: few
CDR3aa: ASRGQGGNTEAF

v_gene: TRBV12-3/TRBV12-4
j_gene: TRBJ2-7
abundance: few
CDR3aa: ASSDRTGKEFEQY

v_gene: TRBV6-2/TRBV6-3
j_gene: TRBJ2-7
abundance: .
CDR3aa: ATRARDRRYEQY

v_gene: TRBV5-4
j_gene: TRBJ1-6
abundance: .
CDR3aa: ASSTGQGVYNSPLH

v_gene: TRBV11-1
j_gene: TRBJ2-2
abundance: medium-sized
CDR3aa: ASKGRESTGELF

v_gene: TRBV28
j_gene: TRBJ2-1
abundance: .
CDR3aa: ASRGQGAESYNEQF

v_gene: TRBV6-1
j_gene: TRBJ1-1
abundance: few
CDR3aa: ASRGTPITEAF